This passage covers 12 T cell receptor beta chains from one sample sequenced in a study of blood T cell repertoires in COVID-19. Profiling relied on immunoSEQ multiplex PCR, and the TCRdb table lists in-frame clones only, not all of them. The sample lists 270,000 or so clones; about 89% were seen once. Sequencing was carried out using peripheral blood. These receptors all stem from a man aged 40-50 years with acute or convalescent COVID-19.

This clone was recorded once. The chain couples TRBV19 to TRBJ2-2; 7 bases map to TRBD1. The CDR3 sequence is 16 residues long. V trimming: 0 bases; J trimming: 4 bases; junction bases outside the gene matches: 5. From germline, CDR1 is LNHDA and CDR2 SQIVND (reference sequence). The DNA for the CDR3 is TGTGCCAGTAGTATAGAAGGGGGCCGGGGCACCGGGGAGCTGTTTTTT. This gives the protein CASSIEGGRGTGELFF.

The rearrangement links TRBV16 to TRBJ1-2; D remains ambiguous. Germline V lookup: CDR1 KGHSY, CDR2 FQNENV. The CDR3 is 12 residues long. V was shortened by 0 bases and J by 6 bases, with 5 bases between the two germline ends. The CDR3 nucleotides are TGTGCCAGCAGCCAATCGTCGGATGGCTACACCTTC. This codes for CASSQSSDGYTF.

V gene TRBV29-1 combines with J gene TRBJ1-3; D unclear. The CDR3 covers 14 residues. Trimming removed 1 base at V and 4 bases at J, with 11 bases between. The germline gives CDR1 SQVTM, CDR2 ANQGSEA. The chain's CDR3 is CSVEVPLQGNTIYF. The CDR3, as DNA: TGCAGCGTTGAAGTTCCCCTTCAGGGAAACACCATATATTTT.

The J gene is TRBJ1-5, the V gene TRBV24-1, with D possibly TRBD1 on 5 matching bases. The CDR3 runs to 14 residues. Germline lookup yields CDR1 KGHDR and CDR2 SFDVKD. V was clipped by 2 bases and J by 7 bases, with 11 bases between them. CDR3 amino acids: CATSDSGGDQPQHF. CDR3 nucleotides: TGTGCCACCAGTGATTCGGGGGGAGACCAGCCCCAGCATTTT.

About this clone itself: Other DNA sequences in this sample translate to the same CDR3. The chain combines TRBV9 with TRBJ1-2; 9 bases align to TRBD1. V lost 2 bases and J lost 4; bases outside the gene matches: 6. Germline V gene lookup returns CDR1 SGDLS and CDR2 YYNGEE. This CDR3 contains 15 residues. The DNA for the CDR3 is TGTGCCAGCAGCGTGGGGGGACAGGGTACCTATGGCTACACCTTC. Residues: CASSVGGQGTYGYTF.

V usage is TRBV5-4 and J usage is TRBJ1-4; 11 bases are a match to TRBD1. Germline V gene lookup returns CDR1 SGHNT and CDR2 YYREEE (reference sequence). The CDR3 consists of 16 residues. Unmatched junction bases numbered 6, after V lost 3 bases and J lost 5 bases. CDR3 DNA sequence: TGTGCCAGCAGCTCCAGGACAGGGGGCGGGAATGAAAAACTGTTTTTT. This codes for CASSSRTGGGNEKLFF.

V usage is TRBV5-1 and J usage is TRBJ1-1; 9 nucleotides agree with TRBD1. The germline V gene encodes CDR1 SGHRS and CDR2 YFSETQ. The CDR3 extends over 16 amino acids. V was clipped by 3 bases and J by 3 bases; unmatched bases: 9. CDR3 DNA: TGCGCCAGCAGCTCCACTAGGGACAGGGTCGACACTGAAGCTTTCTTT. Its protein product is CASSSTRDRVDTEAFF.

The chain carries TRBV11-2 and TRBJ2-1; 10 positions agree with TRBD2. V lost 4 bases to trimming and J lost 4 bases; unmatched junction nucleotides: 4. Germline CDR1 is SGHAT and CDR2 is FQNNGV. The CDR3 totals 15 residues. CDR3 sequence (DNA): TGTGCCAGCAGCTCACCTAGCGGGGGTTACAATGAGCAGTTCTTC. Residues: CASSSPSGGYNEQFF.

The chain links TRBV6-5 to TRBJ2-1; perhaps TRBD2 as D (5 bases). V was shortened by 6 bases and J by 9 bases, with 9 bases between the two germline ends. Germline V lookup: CDR1 MNHEY, CDR2 SVGAGI. This CDR3 comprises 11 residues. CDR3 coding DNA: TGTGCCAGCAGAGGAAGCGGTGAGCAGTTCTTC. This sequence encodes CASRGSGEQFF.

This clone has just one count. The J gene is TRBJ2-3, the V gene TRBV7-8; 11 nucleotides agree with TRBD1. The V gene's germline CDR1 is SGHVS and CDR2 FQNEAQ. The CDR3 consists of 16 residues. V gave up 5 bases and J gave up 0 bases; unmatched junction bases: 4. CDR3 residues: CASSDGTGGSTDTQYF. In DNA, the CDR3 is TGTGCCAGCAGCGATGGGACAGGGGGGAGCACAGATACGCAGTATTTT. Supplemented by reference TRBV7-8 and TRBJ2-3, the full variable domain reads GAGVSQSPRYKVAKRGQDVALRCDPISGHVSLFWYQQALGQGPEFLTYFQNEAQLDKSGLPSDRFFAERPEGSVSTLKIQRTQQEDSAVYLCASSDGTGGSTDTQYFGPGTRLTVL.

The gene calls are TRBV29-1 and TRBJ2-7; TRBD1 agrees at 7 bases. The V gene end was trimmed by 4 bases and the J gene end by 8 bases; junction bases not matched to a gene: 8. In germline, CDR1 is SQVTM, CDR2 ANQGSEA. This CDR3 spans 12 amino acids. The CDR3 is CSVVRDSSKQYF. CDR3 coding DNA: TGCAGCGTTGTTCGGGACAGTTCGAAGCAGTACTTC.

The chain employs TRBV11-1 and TRBJ1-1; tentatively, D is TRBD1 (6 bases). There are 13 residues in the CDR3. V was shortened by 3 bases and J by 10 bases, with 15 bases between the two germline ends. Germline assignment: CDR1 SGHAT and CDR2 FQDESV (reference sequence). The CDR3 here is CASSFPHGGVAFF. The CDR3 region has the DNA TGTGCCAGCAGCTTCCCTCATGGGGGCGTAGCTTTCTTT.